Listed below are T cell receptor beta chains from one sample, sequenced in a study of shared clonotypes between healthy human individuals. TCRdb's table, derived via immunoSEQ multiplex PCR, lists solely in-frame clones and lacks some. Here the sample spans 2.5 million or so clones, approximately 90% being singletons. The source material was naive CD4+ T cells sorted from blood. The receptors were gathered from a man aged 18-30 years in good health. Both conserved end residues are part of each CDR3. D genes are given only for firm matches. Clone size is shown for a subset of rows, as once, few, many or a class of expanded clone.

.	TRBJ2-5	.	TRBV18	CASSPLWGETQYF	TGTGCCAGCTCACCACTTTGGGGAGAGACCCAGTACTTC
TRBD1	TRBJ2-5	.	TRBV7-6	CASSLATGKVETQYF	TGTGCCAGCAGCTTAGCGACAGGGAAGGTAGAGACCCAGTACTTC
.	TRBJ2-2	.	TRBV6-5	CASSGTGELFF	TGTGCCAGCAGTGGTACCGGGGAGCTGTTTTTT
.	TRBJ1-4	once	TRBV7-9	CASSLFQGGEKLFF	TGTGCCAGCAGCTTATTTCAGGGAGGTGAAAAACTGTTTTTT
.	TRBJ1-5	.	TRBV28	CASTTGELQILNF	TGTGCCAGCACTACTGGGGAGCTTCAGATCCTGAATTTT
TRBD1	TRBJ1-4	.	TRBV7-9	CASSLMGTGPKPTNEKLFF	TGTGCCAGCAGCTTAATGGGGACAGGCCCTAAACCCACTAATGAAAAACTGTTTTTT
.	TRBJ1-5	.	TRBV5-8	CASSAGAGGKQPQHF	TGTGCCAGCAGCGCAGGAGCTGGAGGCAAACAGCCCCAGCATTTT
TRBD1	TRBJ1-5	.	TRBV7-2	CASSTTTGSTQHF	TGTGCCAGCAGCACTACGACAGGGTCAACCCAGCATTTT
.	TRBJ1-5	.	TRBV4-1	CASSQLTGQPQHF	TGCGCCAGCAGCCAGCTTACAGGTCAGCCCCAGCATTTT
.	TRBJ2-3	.	TRBV28	CASSSNTVDTQYF	TGTGCCAGCAGCTCCAATACGGTAGATACGCAGTATTTT
.	TRBJ1-1	few	TRBV29-1	CSAGSLNTEAFF	TGCAGCGCGGGCTCCTTGAACACTGAAGCTTTCTTT
TRBD2	TRBJ2-3	once	TRBV7-2	CASSLVAGGAGDTQYF	TGTGCCAGCAGCTTAGTGGCGGGAGGGGCTGGAGATACGCAGTATTTT
TRBD1	TRBJ1-1	.	TRBV7-9	CASSLGQGSRNTEAFF	TGTGCCAGCAGCTTAGGACAGGGGAGTCGGAACACTGAAGCTTTCTTT
.	TRBJ2-7	once	TRBV21-1	CASDTDPSSYEQYF	TGTGCCAGCGACACAGACCCCAGCTCCTACGAGCAGTACTTC
TRBD1	TRBJ2-4	.	TRBV5-1	CASSPGTGDRNIQYF	TGCGCCAGCAGCCCAGGGACAGGGGATAGAAACATTCAGTACTTC
.	TRBJ2-5	.	TRBV2	CASSGTARETQYF	TGTGCCAGCAGTGGGACAGCAAGGGAGACCCAGTACTTC
.	TRBJ2-5	.	TRBV18	CASSLRDGTQETQYF	TGTGCCAGCTCACTACGGGACGGGACACAAGAGACCCAGTACTTC
.	TRBJ2-1	.	TRBV11-2	CASSLLPIPSYNEQFF	TGTGCCAGCAGCTTACTTCCAATCCCCTCCTACAATGAGCAGTTCTTC
TRBD1	TRBJ1-2	.	TRBV28	CATKSGQLLYGYTF	TGTGCCACCAAATCGGGACAGCTACTCTATGGCTACACCTTC